Shown below are 8 T cell receptor beta chains from a single sample sequenced in a study of shared clonotypes between healthy human individuals. The protocol was immunoSEQ multiplex PCR, while the TCRdb copy is restricted to in-frame clones and leaves out a portion. This table has about 1 million clones, approximately 76% appearing once. Sequenced sample: memory CD4+ T cells sorted from blood. Subset reported: CD45RA-negative fraction. The receptors derive from a man between 18 and 29 years old in good health.

The rearrangement joins TRBV7-2 to TRBJ2-3; D remains ambiguous. V was pared by 5 bases and J by 5 bases, with 8 bases between. This CDR3 is built from 12 residues. CDR1 and CDR2 (germline): SGHTA, FQGNSA. CDR3 protein: CASSATGDTQYF. The CDR3 nucleotides are TGTGCCAGCAGCGCCACCGGAGATACGCAGTATTTT.

This chain connects TRBV7-2 to TRBJ2-2; D unresolved. Germline CDR1 and CDR2: SGHTA and FQGNSA. Trimming cost V 2 bases and J 6 bases, with 7 bases left between them. The CDR3 spans 13 residues. CDR3 DNA: TGTGCCAGCAGCTTACGACCGGCCGGGGAGCTGTTTTTT. Translated, it gives CASSLRPAGELFF.

This clone was observed a few times. Other DNA sequences in the same sample also yield this CDR3. The gene calls are TRBV30 and TRBJ1-5, with unresolved D. The CDR3 consists of 14 residues. Germline V gives CDR1 GTSNPN, CDR2 SVGIG (reference sequence). The V end was cut by 0 bases, the J end by 7 bases, with 13 bases between. CDR3 DNA: TGTGCCTGGAGTGTAGGCAGCCGAGACCAGCCCCAGCATTTT. It encodes CAWSVGSRDQPQHF. The whole variable domain, filled in from reference TRBV30 and TRBJ1-5, reads SQTIHQWPATLVQPVGSPLSLECTVEGTSNPNLYWYRQAAGRGLQLLFYSVGIGQISSEVPQNLSASRPQDRQFILSSKKLLLSDSGFYLCAWSVGSRDQPQHFGDGTRLSIL.

The rearrangement joins TRBV29-1 to TRBJ2-7; D uncertain. The germline gives CDR1 SQVTM, CDR2 ANQGSEA. This CDR3 spans 13 amino acids. The CDR3 DNA reads as TGCCCCAGGTGGGAAGGCTCGGGCTACGAGCAGTACTTC. Encoded protein: CPRWEGSGYEQYF.

The V and J genes are TRBV18 and TRBJ1-6; perhaps TRBD1 as D (5 bases). CDR3 length equals 13 residues. Germline-derived CDR1 and CDR2 are KGHSH and LQKENI. Trimming removed 8 bases from V and 7 bases from J, with 12 bases in between. This CDR3 reads CASLGDRNSPLHF. CDR3 nucleotide sequence: TGTGCCAGCCTAGGGGATCGAAATTCACCCCTCCACTTT.

The chain has TRBV7-9 and TRBJ1-4, with D possibly being TRBD1 (5 bases). V was clipped by 2 bases and J by 3 bases, with 10 bases between them. Germline CDR1 and CDR2: SEHNR and FQNEAQ (reference sequence). This CDR3 has 15 residues. Here the CDR3 DNA reads TGTGCCAGCAGCTTAAACGGGGCCCCTAATGAAAAACTGTTTTTT. Amino acid sequence: CASSLNGAPNEKLFF.

The chain links TRBV11-2 to TRBJ1-6; D is uncertain. The germline CDR1 and CDR2 sequences are SGHAT and FQNNGV. The germline V and J ends were trimmed by 4 bases and 9 bases, with 10 bases remaining between them. This CDR3 has 13 residues. In nucleotides, the CDR3 is TGTGCCAGCAGCTCTTTGGTACTTTCACCCCTCCACTTT. This encodes CASSSLVLSPLHF.

The rearrangement links TRBV7-2 to TRBJ2-7; D gene unclear. The CDR3 extends over 13 amino acids. Germline V gene lookup returns CDR1 SGHTA and CDR2 FQGNSA. V was pared by 9 bases and J by 9 bases, with 21 bases between. The CDR3 DNA follows: TGTGCCAGTTCCGGGTCCCGGCAAGGGTTGCAGTACTTC. Protein product: CASSGSRQGLQYF.